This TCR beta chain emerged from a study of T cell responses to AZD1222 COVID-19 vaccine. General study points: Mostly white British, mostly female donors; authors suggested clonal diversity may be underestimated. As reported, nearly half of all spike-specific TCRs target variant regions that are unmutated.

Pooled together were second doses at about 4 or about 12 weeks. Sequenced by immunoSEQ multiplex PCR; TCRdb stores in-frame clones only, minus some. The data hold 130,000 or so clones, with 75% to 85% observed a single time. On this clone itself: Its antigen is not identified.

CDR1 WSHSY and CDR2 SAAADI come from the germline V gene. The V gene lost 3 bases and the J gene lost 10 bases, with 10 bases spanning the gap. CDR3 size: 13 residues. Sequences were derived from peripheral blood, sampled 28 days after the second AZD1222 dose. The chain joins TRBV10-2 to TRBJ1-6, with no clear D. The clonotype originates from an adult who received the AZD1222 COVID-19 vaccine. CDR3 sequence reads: CASSDQIGSPLHF. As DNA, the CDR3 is TGCGCCAGCAGTGATCAAATAGGGTCACCCCTCCACTTT.